This entry describes one T cell receptor (beta chain). Antigen unknown. The study included ophthalmopathy patients with Clinical Activity Score at least 3, NOSPECS grade at least 4 and duration under 3 months. Diagnostic assessment was based on clinical symptoms, serum thyroxine and TRAb, thyroid ultrasound and orbital computed tomography. The data were taken from a study of T cells in Graves' hyperthyroidism and ophthalmopathy. Findings and caveats of the study: Blood also contained most expanded thyroid clonotypes above 0.001. It was a median around 6 months before onset that the model predicted ophthalmopathy.

The CDR3 contains 12 residues. V was clipped by 2 bases and J by 6 bases, with 8 bases between them. CDR1 and CDR2 (germline): SGHDT, YYEEEE. What was amplified from RNA transcripts were TCR beta CDR3 regions. HTBI primers were employed in a first-round RT-PCR of the TCR CDR3. MiXCR, applied by TCRdb to the multiplex PCR reads, yields one record per CDR3 protein. The table lists more than 50,000 distinct CDR3 sequences, approximately 53% of them singletons. This clonotype was sampled from a woman aged 60-75 years with Graves' ophthalmopathy. This chain joins TRBV5-6 and TRBJ1-1; a weak D match, TRBD1 (5 bases). Material for sequencing was blood. CDR3 protein: CASSFRGAEAFF. CDR3 sequence (DNA): TGTGCCAGCAGCTTCAGAGGGGCTGAAGCTTTCTTT.